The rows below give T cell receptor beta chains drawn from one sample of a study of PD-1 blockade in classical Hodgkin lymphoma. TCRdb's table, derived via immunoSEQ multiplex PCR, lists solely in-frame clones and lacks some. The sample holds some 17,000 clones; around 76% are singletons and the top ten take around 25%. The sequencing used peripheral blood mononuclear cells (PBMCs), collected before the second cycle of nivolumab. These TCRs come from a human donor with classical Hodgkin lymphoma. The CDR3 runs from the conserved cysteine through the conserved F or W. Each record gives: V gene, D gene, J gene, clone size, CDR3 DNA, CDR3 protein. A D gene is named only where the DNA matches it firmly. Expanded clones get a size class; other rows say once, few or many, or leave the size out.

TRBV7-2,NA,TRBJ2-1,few,TGTGCCAGCAGCTTAGCGCAGGCTAGCAATGAGCAGTTCTTC,CASSLAQASNEQFF
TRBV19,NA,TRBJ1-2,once,TGTGCCAGTAGTGTCGGGCAGGGGCTTAATGGCTACACCTTC,CASSVGQGLNGYTF
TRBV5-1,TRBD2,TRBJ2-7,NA,TGCGCCAGCAGCTTGGGTAGCGGGGGGTCCTACGAGCAGTACTTC,CASSLGSGGSYEQYF
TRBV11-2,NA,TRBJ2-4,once,TGTGCCAGCAGCTCAAACAGGGTAAACATTCAGTACTTC,CASSSNRVNIQYF
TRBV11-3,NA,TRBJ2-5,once,TGTGCCAGCAGCTTAGGGGGGGACCTCCGACAGTACTTC,CASSLGGDLRQYF
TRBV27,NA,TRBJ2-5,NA,TGTGCCAGCAGTTTTCGGGGGTACCAAGAGACCCAGTACTTC,CASSFRGYQETQYF
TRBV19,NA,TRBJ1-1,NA,TGTGCCAGTAGGAGGAAGTTTAATTTAGTGGACACTGAAGCTTTCTTT,CASRRKFNLVDTEAFF
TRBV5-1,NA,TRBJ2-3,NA,TGCGCCAGCAGCGTCTCGGATACGCAGTATTTT,CASSVSDTQYF
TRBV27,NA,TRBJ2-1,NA,TGTGCCAGCAGTTCCTCGACTAGGGATGAGCAGTTCTTC,CASSSSTRDEQFF
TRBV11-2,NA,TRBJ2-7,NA,TGTGCCAGCAGCCCTCTAAACCGCCGGGACAAAACCTACGAGCAGTACTTC,CASSPLNRRDKTYEQYF
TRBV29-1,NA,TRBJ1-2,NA,TGCAGCGTTGAAGGGGGGACCGAGGGGGGCTACACCTTC,CSVEGGTEGGYTF
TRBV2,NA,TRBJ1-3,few,TGTGCCAGTCGGCGTCGGCGGGGAAACACCATATATTTT,CASRRRRGNTIYF